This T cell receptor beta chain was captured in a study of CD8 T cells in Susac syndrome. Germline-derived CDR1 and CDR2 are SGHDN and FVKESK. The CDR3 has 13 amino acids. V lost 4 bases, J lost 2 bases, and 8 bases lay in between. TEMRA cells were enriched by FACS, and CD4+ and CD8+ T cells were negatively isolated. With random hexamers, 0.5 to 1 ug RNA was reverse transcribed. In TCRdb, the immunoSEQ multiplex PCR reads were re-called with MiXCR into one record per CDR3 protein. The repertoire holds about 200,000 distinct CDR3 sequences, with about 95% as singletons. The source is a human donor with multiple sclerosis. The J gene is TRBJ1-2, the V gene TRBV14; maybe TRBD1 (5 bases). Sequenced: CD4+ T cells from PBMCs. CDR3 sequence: CASSPRDNYGYTF. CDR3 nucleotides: TGTGCCAGCAGCCCCCGGGACAACTATGGCTACACCTTC. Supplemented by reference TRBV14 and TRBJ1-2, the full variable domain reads EAGVTQFPSHSVIEKGQTVTLRCDPISGHDNLYWYRRVMGKEIKFLLHFVKESKQDESGMPNNRFLAERTGGTYSTLKVQPAELEDSGVYFCASSPRDNYGYTFGSGTRLTVV.